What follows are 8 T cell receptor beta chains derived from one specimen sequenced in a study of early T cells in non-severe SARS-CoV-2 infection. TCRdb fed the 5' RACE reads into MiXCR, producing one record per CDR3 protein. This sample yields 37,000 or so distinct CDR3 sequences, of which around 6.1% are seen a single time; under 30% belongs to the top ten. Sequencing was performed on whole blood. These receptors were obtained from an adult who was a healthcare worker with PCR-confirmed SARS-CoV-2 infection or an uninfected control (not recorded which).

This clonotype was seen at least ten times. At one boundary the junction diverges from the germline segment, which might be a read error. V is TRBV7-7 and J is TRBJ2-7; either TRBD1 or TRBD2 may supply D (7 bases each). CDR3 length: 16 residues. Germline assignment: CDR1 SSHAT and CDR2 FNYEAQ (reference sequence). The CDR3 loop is CASSPPTGRGPYEQYF. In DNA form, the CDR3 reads TGTGCTAGCAGCCCTCCGACAGGGAGGGGACCCTACGAGCAGTACTTC.

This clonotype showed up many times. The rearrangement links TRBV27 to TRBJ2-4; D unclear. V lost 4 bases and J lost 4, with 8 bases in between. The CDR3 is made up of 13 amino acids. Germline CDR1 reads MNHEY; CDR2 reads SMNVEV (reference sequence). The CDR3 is CASSSLNKNIQYF. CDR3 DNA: TGTGCCAGCAGTTCGCTTAATAAAAACATTCAGTACTTC.

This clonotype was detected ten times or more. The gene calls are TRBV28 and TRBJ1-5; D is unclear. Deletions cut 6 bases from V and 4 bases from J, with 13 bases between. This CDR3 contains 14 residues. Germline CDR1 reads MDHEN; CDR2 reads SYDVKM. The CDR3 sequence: CASSPPDRNQPQHF. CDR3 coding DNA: TGTGCCAGCAGCCCCCCCGATCGGAATCAGCCCCAGCATTTT.

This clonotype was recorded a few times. Written as DNA, the CDR3 is TGTGCCAGTAGTATATCTCGATACAATGAGCAGTTCTTC. It codes for CASSISRYNEQFF. The chain carries TRBV19 and TRBJ2-1; D uncertain. Looked up from germline, CDR1 is LNHDA and CDR2 is SQIVND (reference sequence). This CDR3 has 13 amino acids. V was trimmed by 2 bases and J by 4 bases, leaving 6 bases between them.

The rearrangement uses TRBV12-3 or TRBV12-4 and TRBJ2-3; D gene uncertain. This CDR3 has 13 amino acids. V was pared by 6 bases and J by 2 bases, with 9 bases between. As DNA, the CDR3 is TGTGCCAGCAGGCCTAGATACACAGATACGCAGTATTTT. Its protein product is CASRPRYTDTQYF.

The CDR3 protein is CSAQGEYQETQYF. The CDR3 nucleotides read TGCAGTGCCCAGGGGGAGTACCAAGAGACCCAGTACTTC. The chain recombines TRBV20-1 with TRBJ2-5; 7 bases line up with TRBD1. Looked up from germline, CDR1 is DFQATT and CDR2 is SNEGSKA (reference sequence). The length of the CDR3 is 13 residues. V was clipped by 6 bases and J by 0 bases; unmatched bases: 4.

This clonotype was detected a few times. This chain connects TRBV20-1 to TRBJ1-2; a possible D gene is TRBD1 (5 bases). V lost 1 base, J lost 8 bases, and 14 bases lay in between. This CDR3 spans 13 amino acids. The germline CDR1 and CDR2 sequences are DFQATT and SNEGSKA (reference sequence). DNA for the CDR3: TGCAGTGCTAGAGGTGTCGGGACGAGCGGCTACACCTTC. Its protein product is CSARGVGTSGYTF.

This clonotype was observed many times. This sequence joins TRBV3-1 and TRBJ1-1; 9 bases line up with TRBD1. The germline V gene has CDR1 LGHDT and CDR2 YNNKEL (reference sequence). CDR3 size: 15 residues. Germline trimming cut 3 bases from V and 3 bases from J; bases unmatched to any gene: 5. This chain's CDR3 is CASSQWDRADTEAFF. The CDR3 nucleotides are TGTGCCAGCAGCCAGTGGGACAGGGCCGACACTGAAGCTTTCTTT.